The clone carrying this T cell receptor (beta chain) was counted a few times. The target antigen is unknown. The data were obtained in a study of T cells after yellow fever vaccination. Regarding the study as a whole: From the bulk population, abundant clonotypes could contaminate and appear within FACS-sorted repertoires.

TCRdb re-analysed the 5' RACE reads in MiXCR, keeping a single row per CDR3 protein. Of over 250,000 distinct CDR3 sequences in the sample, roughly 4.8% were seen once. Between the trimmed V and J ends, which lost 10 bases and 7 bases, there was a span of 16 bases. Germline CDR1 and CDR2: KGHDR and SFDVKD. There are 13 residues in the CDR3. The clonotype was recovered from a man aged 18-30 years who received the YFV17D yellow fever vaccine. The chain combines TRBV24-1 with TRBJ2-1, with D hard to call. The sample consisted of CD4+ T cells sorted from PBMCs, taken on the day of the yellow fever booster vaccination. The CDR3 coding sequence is TGTGCCACTATGGGATTTTTAGGGAATGAGCAGTTCTTC. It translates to CATMGFLGNEQFF.